Detailed here is one T cell receptor (beta chain). The CDR3 is 16 amino acids. CDR1 and CDR2 from the germline V gene are MNHEY and SMNVEV (reference sequence). With V trimmed by 6 bases and J by 5 bases, 12 bases remained unmatched. This sample is drawn from a study of chemoradiotherapy in HPV16-positive cancers. Produced via immunoSEQ multiplex PCR; TCRdb's table is partial and in-frame only. The data show tens of thousands of clones, roughly nine tenths seen once. The TCR sequence derives from a human donor with HPV-associated anogenital cancer. The chain combines TRBV27 with TRBJ1-1; 10 nucleotides match TRBD1. This specimen was blood, taken from a patient who underwent chemoradiotherapy. CDR3: CASSGQGGLWETEAFF. DNA of the CDR3: TGTGCCAGCAGCGGACAGGGGGGTTTGTGGGAAACTGAAGCTTTCTTT.